This T cell receptor (beta chain) was identified during a study of T cell clones after liver transplantation. Overall study findings and caveats: Circulating graft-donor-reactive CD4 TCRbeta sequences fell significantly post-transplant in most of the 8 subjects. Post-transplant time points were not standardized, so conclusions are preliminary.

Using immunoSEQ multiplex PCR, the repertoire was profiled, and TCRdb retains in-frame clones only, with some absent. This sample has some 11,000 clones, with 70% to 75% found just once. Details on this clone: Its specificity is unknown.

The CDR3 runs 14 residues. CDR1 is MNHEY, CDR2 SMNVEV, per germline (reference sequence). With 2 bases removed from V and 5 bases from J, the gap between germline ends came to 10 bases. This TCR derives from a human patient who received a liver transplant. Some T cells may be supplied by the graft donor. This chain uses TRBV27 with TRBJ2-1; the D gene is possibly TRBD2 (6 bases). Here the sequenced sample was CD4+ T cells from blood, taken around 31 months after liver transplant. CDR3 sequence: CASSLRGGNNEQFF. CDR3 coding DNA: TGTGCCAGCAGTTTACGTGGGGGGAACAATGAGCAGTTCTTC.